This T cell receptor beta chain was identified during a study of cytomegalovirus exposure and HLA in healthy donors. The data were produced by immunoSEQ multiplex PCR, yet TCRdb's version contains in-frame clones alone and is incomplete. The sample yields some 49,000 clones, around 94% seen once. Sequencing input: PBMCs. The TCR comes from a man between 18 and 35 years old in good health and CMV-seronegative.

In DNA form, the CDR3 reads TGTGCCAGCAGCTTAACCAATTCCCACGGGGAGCTGTTTTTT. Encoded protein: CASSLTNSHGELFF. The rearrangement uses TRBV7-3 and TRBJ2-2; D gene uncertain. Trimming cost V 0 bases and J 7 bases, with 9 bases left between them. From germline, CDR1 is SGHTA and CDR2 FQGTGA. The CDR3 loop spans 14 amino acids.